Listed here is a single TCR beta chain. The target of this receptor is not known. The sample holds no much larger clone one base away, and base qualities are not on file. The sample belongs to a study of cytomegalovirus exposure and HLA in healthy donors (TCRdb year 2017). For the wider study: In an earlier analysis of approximately 500 of the donors, under 300 Gb of sequence data and some 120 million unique TCR beta sequences from 180 million or so T cells were reported. Approximately 310 gigabases of sequencing data and around 80 million unique TCR sequences made up an early release that covered approximately 700 HLA-typed donors. Of the roughly 400 genotyped donors, 65% to 90% fell in the genetic ancestry cluster associated with self-reported Caucasian donors. The study aimed to test whether signatures of past pathogen exposure could be identified by cataloging public T cell receptors. The T cell repertoires of several hundred subjects were profiled by immunosequencing and related to cytomegalovirus serostatus. A separate validation cohort of about 110 different subjects was used in addition to the roughly 620-subject first cohort. The study combined high-throughput TCR immunosequencing, statistical association of individual TCRs with disease status, and machine learning to predict cytomegalovirus infection status. To study patterns of TCR occurrence, a later analysis re-analyzed previously published TCR beta repertoires from 500 to 850 donors and added high-resolution HLA genotyping. Rather than drawing on any new phenotypic data, the later analysis identified candidate immune exposures from TCR beta sequences and the way those sequences occurred across donors. An earlier analysis of some 500 of the donors applied high-throughput TCR beta sequencing to assess whether each TCR beta V gene segment acted as functional or pseudogenic. Donor age, sex, ethnicity and CMV serostatus were collected together with the repertoire data. In a later genetic analysis, genome-wide SNP genotypes for about 65% of the 666 donors were used, and that subset was treated as a discovery cohort. All discovery cohort repertoires had been generated on a single sequencing platform. Class I and class II HLA loci were covered by the typing at four-digit resolution. The number of donors typed differed by locus, with about 629-630 for A, B, C, DRB1 and DQB1, around 500 for DQA1, 600 to 610 for DPA1, and some 440 for DPB1. Roughly five DR-DQ haplotypes were handled as single units for association and clustering, since linkage in the cohort was strong. Among roughly 400 genotyped donors of the cohort, an average of approximately 240,000 unique TCR beta nucleotide sequences was sequenced per donor, of which 15% to 20% were non-productive. General study outcomes and caveats: The 87-base-pair reads could not distinguish some IMGT-functional V segments, including TRBV6-2 and TRBV6-3, so those segments were excluded. According to a later genetic analysis, donors in an Asian-associated ancestry cluster had fewer N-insertions in productive TCRs than the approximately 630-donor mean. A cluster of highly shared sequence variants was judged likely to be a technical artifact of the sequencing pipeline. A further reported finding was that TCR beta sequences accurately predicted the HLA-A and HLA-B alleles for most subjects in the first cohort. A later analysis found that TCR association rates varied across HLA loci, with DRB1 alleles showing the most associated TCRs and HLA-C alleles the fewest. In a later analysis, about 17,000 TCR beta sequences were associated with specific HLA alleles at a false discovery rate of 0.05. The study gave a list of 150 to 200 TCR beta chains associated with cytomegalovirus. Immune exposure information for the cohort was limited to CMV serostatus. Broadly in line with IMGT annotations, most TCR beta V segments showed up in productive rearrangements about 87% or about 30% of the time in an earlier analysis of 450 to 600 of the donors. An association between a missense DCLRE1C variant and V-gene and J-gene trimming of TCR beta chains was found in a later genetic analysis and replicated in an independent cohort. In vitro tests confirmed that three of the cytomegalovirus-associated TCR beta chains recognize cytomegalovirus antigens. When HLA alleles, especially DR and DQ, strongly co-occurred, TCR associations were difficult to assign to individual alleles. A later analysis found that most CMV-associated TCR beta chains appeared HLA-restricted, with HLA associations seemingly driven largely by CMV exposure. A later analysis reported that several top co-occurrence clusters appeared linked to parvovirus B19, influenza, CMV and Epstein-Barr virus. Most TCR sequences were seen in very few donors, while some public TCRs were found in many individuals. Only TCR beta chains were sequenced in this cohort, and the absence of alpha or paired-chain data limited detectable features. The classifier was reported to diagnose cytomegalovirus status with high specificity and sensitivity in both the original cohort and the validation cohort. Because HLA typing was missing for some donors at each locus, association tests included only the typed subset. A later analysis found that HLA-associated TCR beta chains were more clonally expanded and had lower generation probabilities than equally common non-associated chains. The earlier analysis of 587 of the donors excluded some 15 rarely observed V segments, including chromosome 9 orphons, because counts were too low. The presence/absence analyses assumed that sequencing depth was roughly uniform across donors, and that assumption may not be true. It was suggested by the authors that the approach could potentially be generalized to other disease states and immunological phenotypes. Linkage disequilibrium might explain the correlated functional status among segregating V segments, but an unknown experimental factor could not be excluded.

The cohort was made up of 500 to 850 healthy bone marrow donors. At the time of sampling, every cohort member was nominally healthy, though immune exposures that went unrecorded were likely present. The donor tested CMV seronegative and was one of the 352 seronegative cohort members. A peripheral blood sample was collected from each donor, and TCR beta sequencing was performed on peripheral blood mononuclear cells. The Qiagen DNeasy Blood Extraction Kit was used to extract genomic DNA from the blood cell samples. The library was made by the immunoSEQ multiplex PCR assay. A mixture of 60 forward primers for TCR Vbeta segments and 13 reverse primers for TCR Jbeta segments was used in the multiplex PCR. The CDR3 region of rearranged TCR beta genes was amplified from genomic DNA by a multiplex PCR assay. The amplified TCR beta libraries were sequenced on the Illumina HiSeq System as 87-base-pair reads. The paper's data handling went like this. A later analysis tallied around 80 million unique TCR beta chains across the 666 repertoires, and approximately 11 million of those chains were shared by two or more donors. A nearest-neighbor algorithm error-corrected the raw reads and collapsed the reads into unique sequences, merging closely related sequences to remove PCR and sequencing errors. V, D and J gene segments were assigned by aligning CDR3 sequences to IMGT reference sequences. For a sequence to be retained, a match of at least six nucleotides was required to both a V gene segment and a J gene segment. Rearrangements were called productive when the CDR3 lacked stop codons and stayed in frame with V and J; all others were non-productive. CDR3 was defined by IMGT convention, running from the second conserved V-encoded cysteine to the conserved J-encoded phenylalanine. In an earlier analysis of roughly 580 of the donors, sequences lacking an unambiguous match to a single V gene segment were excluded. An earlier analysis of 587 of the donors called V segments functional above 56.7% productive rearrangements and segregating when the between-donor standard deviation exceeded 5%. To diagnose cytomegalovirus status from the catalog of TCR beta chain sequences, a statistical classification framework was built. In a later analysis, TCR nucleotide sequences were compared against IMGT/GENE-DB human TR gene sequences so that V and J genes could be assigned. In a later analysis, CDR3 sequences and most-parsimonious VDJ recombination scenarios were assigned using the TCRdist pipeline. In a later analysis, each TCR beta chain was defined by its CDR3 amino acid sequence together with its V-gene family, and reads lacking a unique V-gene family were excluded. A later analysis removed over 500 highly shared, low-generation-probability nucleotide sequences to deal with suspected cross-contamination and a sequencing artifact. In a later analysis, a clonal expansion index for each public chain was calculated from normalized within-repertoire ranks of inferred template counts. In a later analysis, generation probabilities were computed with a VDJ recombination model fitted to out-of-frame rearrangements, and the resulting probabilities were checked against IGoR. In a later analysis, TCR-TCR, TCR-HLA and TCR-CMV co-occurrence was scored with hypergeometric tests, and a repertoire-size bias correction was applied to TCR pairs. To estimate false discovery rates, a later analysis permuted the HLA or CMV assignments 20 times. A later analysis grouped co-occurring TCRs with DBSCAN, adding TCRdist sequence similarity when clustering within HLA-allele-positive subsets. Co-occurrence clustering excluded repertoires with fewer than 30,000 or more than 120,000 public chains, plus five with anomalous nucleotide sharing. TCRdb carries this immuneACCESS record with in-frame sequences only. Its versions omit some clonotypes, under half of them owing to an unresolved V gene in the studies checked, with the rest unexplained. V and J calls and clone size are those listed in that table; D and trimming were worked out from the DNA. A total of more than 95,000 clones appear in this sample, approximately 80% of them only once. The ten biggest clones cover less than 2% of the sample.

The CDR3, cysteine through phenylalanine, is 15 amino acids long. The retained sequence is limited to the CDR3, 45 bases, with the frame set at the first base. Per the germline V gene, SGHRS is the CDR1 and YFSETQ is the CDR2. Compared with germline, V lacks 5 bases and J lacks 0 bases; bases without a gene match: 4. The sequence was collected from a man in his fifties in good health and CMV-seronegative. The sequence is built from TRBV5-1 and TRBJ2-3; TRBD2 lines up with 9 middle nucleotides. The specimen was PBMCs. The CDR3 in this case is CASRYLAGSTDTQYF. The nucleotide sequence reads TGCGCCAGCAGGTATCTAGCGGGGAGCACAGATACGCAGTATTTT.